The rows below give T cell receptor beta chains drawn from one sample of a study of CD8+CD57+ T cells in acquired aplastic anemia. TCRdb re-called the reads through MiXCR, storing one row per CDR3 protein. The sample includes under 200,000 distinct CDR3 sequences, around 45% seen only once; the top ten take 0.85% to 1.3%. Input material: sorted CD4+, CD8+, or CD8+CD57+ T cells (not recorded which) from PBMCs. These receptors originate from a human donor in good health. Both conserved end residues are part of each CDR3. Fields, in order: D gene, J gene, V gene, CDR3 protein. D genes are given only for firm matches.

>.|TRBJ2-3|TRBV7-2
CASSQEYTQYF
>.|TRBJ1-5|TRBV24-1
CATSDFRDQPQHF
>.|TRBJ1-6|TRBV2
CASSSPQSSYNSPLHF
>.|TRBJ2-3|TRBV20-1
CSAREADTQYF
>TRBD2|TRBJ2-3|TRBV7-1
CASSSPGTSGTKGTDTQYF
>TRBD1|TRBJ1-4|TRBV7-8
CASSLDRSEKLFF
>.|TRBJ2-1|TRBV19
CASTPDFWAGLHNKQLF
>TRBD1|TRBJ1-2|TRBV6-9
CASSYRDSMTNYGYTF
>.|TRBJ2-3|TRBV11-2
CASSLVGGDTDTQYF
>TRBD2|TRBJ2-7|TRBV28
CASRPTSGGPFEQYF
>.|TRBJ2-5|TRBV5-8
CASSTGQSTQETQYF
>.|TRBJ2-2|TRBV2
CASSEEQGAGELFF
>TRBD2|TRBJ2-1|TRBV7-2
CASHSGGAKYNEQFF
>TRBD2|TRBJ2-7|TRBV5-1
CASSQTGGHEQYF
>TRBD1|TRBJ1-5|TRBV10-3
CASKGVDRAGQPQHF
>.|TRBJ2-3|TRBV11-2
CASSLDSLGWDTQYF
>.|TRBJ1-5|TRBV9
CASSSGGSAGQPQHF
>.|TRBJ1-2|TRBV24-1
CATSEDGNYGYTF
>TRBD2|TRBJ2-5|TRBV7-2
CASSLGGGGAQETQYF
>.|TRBJ2-5|TRBV7-6
CASSNVLQETQYF
>TRBD2|TRBJ2-7|TRBV19
CASSFTSGGQNFSYEQYF
>TRBD2|TRBJ2-3|TRBV24-1
CATSDLSTSGGYTQYF
>TRBD1|TRBJ2-1|TRBV5-1
CATIPGQGNNEQFF
>.|TRBJ1-1|TRBV15
CATSTGQTPEAFF
>.|TRBJ2-5|TRBV19
CASSLSQRETQYF
>TRBD2|TRBJ2-2|TRBV5-5
CASSPREATGELFF
>TRBD2|TRBJ2-7|TRBV11-2
CASREIAGGTYEQYF
>TRBD2|TRBJ2-2|TRBV12-3/TRBV12-4
CASSLAPLAGGNTGELFF
>.|TRBJ1-4|TRBV19
CASSHQRNEKLFF
>TRBD1|TRBJ1-5|TRBV15
CATRTGGRAPNQPQHF
>.|TRBJ2-7|TRBV15
CATSRAGNPSYEQYF
>.|TRBJ1-2|TRBV6-1
CASSEVGPNYGYTF
>.|TRBJ1-1|TRBV9
CASSVENTEAFF
>.|TRBJ2-7|TRBV5-5
CASSLRGAGYEQYF
>TRBD2|TRBJ2-7|TRBV20-1
CSAASPGLAGGRTYEQYF
>TRBD2|TRBJ2-7|TRBV12-3/TRBV12-4
CASTAHGLANTYEQYF
>.|TRBJ2-7|TRBV6-1
CASSTPGGRVHEQYF
>.|TRBJ2-5|TRBV20-1
CSARGISGPTQETQYF
>TRBD1|TRBJ2-5|TRBV15
CATSSLNRGRQETQYF
>.|TRBJ1-1|TRBV7-9
CASRRQLNTEAFF
>TRBD1|TRBJ2-3|TRBV11-2
CASSEQQGRLWGQYF
>.|TRBJ2-1|TRBV5-1
CASSFGQIRGSDEQFF
>TRBD1|TRBJ1-1|TRBV19
CASMRDRSLNTEAFF
>.|TRBJ2-5|TRBV20-1
CSASRDKETQYF
>TRBD2|TRBJ2-1|TRBV11-1
CASRLAGLYNEQFF
>TRBD1|TRBJ2-1|TRBV11-3
CASSAGTGGFGEQFF
>.|TRBJ1-1|TRBV20-1
CSALEVNTEAFF
>TRBD1|TRBJ2-7|TRBV28
CASRGQGANSYEQYF
>.|TRBJ1-2|TRBV24-1
CATSDPHTGEAGYTF
>TRBD2|TRBJ2-1|TRBV25-1
CATSLGGGGRGNEQFF
>.|TRBJ1-1|TRBV18
CASSPGTTEAFF
>.|TRBJ2-3|TRBV7-9
CASSPCGASTDTQYF
>.|TRBJ1-2|TRBV5-6
CASSLGFPYGYTF